The 20 T cell receptor beta chains reported below all come from one sample, sequenced in a study of CD8 T cells in ankylosing spondylitis. Study conclusions and caveats: One TCR beta motif, made up of several highly homologous variants, appeared characteristic of ankylosing spondylitis blood.

TCRdb independently ran MiXCR on the 5' RACE reads; one entry per CDR3 protein. This sample has a few hundred thousand distinct CDR3 sequences; 20% to 25% occur once, and the top ten carry around 17%. No cognate antigen is known for these TCRs. The sequenced material came from blood, either unsorted or a sorted T cell fraction (not recorded which). Source of these receptors: a male donor with ankylosing spondylitis.

This clonotype was found a few times. This chain joins TRBV18 and TRBJ2-2, with D unclear. The CDR3 contains 15 residues. Trimming pared 5 bases from V and 0 bases from J, leaving 10 bases between. Germline CDR1 KGHSH, CDR2 LQKENI. Here the CDR3 reads CASSIYDPNTGELFF. The CDR3 bases are TGTGCCAGCTCAATTTACGACCCGAACACCGGGGAGCTGTTTTTT.

CDR3: CASSQTGGPQPQHF. DNA for the CDR3: TGTGCCAGCAGTCAGACAGGGGGTCCCCAGCCCCAGCATTTT. The V call is TRBV6-2 or TRBV6-3, the J call TRBJ1-5, with TRBD1 matching 9 bases. The length of the CDR3 is 14 residues. CDR1 and CDR2 from the germline V gene are MNHEY and SVGEGT. Trimming cost V 5 bases and J 7 bases; bases outside gene matches: 6.

CDR3 bases: TGTGCCAGCAAGCGGGACCCTAGCACAGATACGCAGTATTTT. This encodes CASKRDPSTDTQYF. The rearrangement links TRBV28 to TRBJ2-3, with 7 nucleotides matching TRBD2. V gave up 7 bases and J gave up 0 bases; unmatched junction bases: 4. CDR1 and CDR2 from the germline V gene are MDHEN and SYDVKM. The CDR3 runs to 14 residues.

The chain couples TRBV2 to TRBJ2-5, with 7 positions matching TRBD1. Per the germline V gene, CDR1 is SNHLY and CDR2 is FYNNEI. The CDR3 has 13 residues. Losses at the gene ends were 7 bases for V and 3 bases for J; bases not matched to a gene: 5. The CDR3 DNA reads TGTGCCAGCACCAGGGACAGAGAAGAGACCCAGTACTTC. Amino acid sequence: CASTRDREETQYF.

This clonotype was counted between two and nine times. V is TRBV12-3 or TRBV12-4 and J is TRBJ2-5; weak D call: TRBD1 (6 bases). V was trimmed by 0 bases and J by 2 bases, leaving 16 bases between them. The CDR3 is 17 residues long. DNA of the CDR3: TGTGCCAGCAGTTTAGCGGTTTCCGGGACATTACAAGAGACCCAGTACTTC. Translated: CASSLAVSGTLQETQYF.

The chain recombines TRBV20-1 with TRBJ2-5; 12 positions agree with TRBD1. The junction had 12 bases not matched to a gene; V was cut back by 6 bases and J by 7 bases. Germline-derived CDR1 and CDR2 are DFQATT and SNEGSKA (reference sequence). This CDR3 has 15 amino acids. The CDR3 sequence is CSARTPGQGAGTQYF. The DNA of the CDR3 is TGCAGTGCAAGGACGCCGGGACAGGGGGCTGGGACCCAGTACTTC.

There are many counts of this clonotype. The chain couples TRBV29-1 to TRBJ2-7, with 10 bases matching TRBD1. V lost 7 bases to trimming and J lost 6 bases; unmatched junction nucleotides: 6. The CDR3 is 12 residues long. Looked up from germline, CDR1 is SQVTM and CDR2 is ANQGSEA. The CDR3 nucleotides read TGCAGCGCGGGACAGGGGATTGGCGAGCAGTACTTC. The encoded protein is CSAGQGIGEQYF.

This clonotype was seen a handful of times. The chain couples TRBV24-1 to TRBJ2-5; no definite D call. CDR1 and CDR2 (germline): KGHDR, SFDVKD. This CDR3 spans 11 amino acids. The germline V and J ends were trimmed by 4 bases and 5 bases, with 4 bases remaining between them. Here the CDR3 DNA reads TGTGCCACCAGTGAAAGGGAGACCCAGTACTTC. Translation gives CATSERETQYF.

This clonotype was observed a handful of times. This chain uses TRBV20-1 with TRBJ2-1; no reliable D call. Looked up from germline, CDR1 is DFQATT and CDR2 is SNEGSKA (reference sequence). Deletions cut 6 bases from V and 0 bases from J, with 9 bases between. This CDR3 has 13 amino acids. The CDR3 DNA follows: TGCAGTGCGCCTGAGAGCTCCTACAATGAGCAGTTCTTC. Translating gives CSAPESSYNEQFF.

The genes are TRBV20-1 and TRBJ2-4; perhaps TRBD2 as D (6 bases). The CDR3 is made up of 16 amino acids. Looked up from germline, CDR1 is DFQATT and CDR2 is SNEGSKA (reference sequence). Between the trimmed V and J ends, which lost 3 bases and 7 bases, there was a span of 22 bases. In nucleotides, the CDR3 is TGCAGTGCTAGCCAGATCCCGACTAGTACGAGGAACATTCAGTACTTC. Its protein product is CSASQIPTSTRNIQYF.

The V gene is TRBV7-8, the J gene TRBJ1-5; TRBD1 aligns across 8 bases. Germline lookup yields CDR1 SGHVS and CDR2 FQNEAQ. Trimming took 4 bases from V and 6 from J; bases not matched to a gene: 8. The CDR3 has 15 amino acids. In nucleotides, the CDR3 is TGTGCCAGCAGCTCCCTAGCAGGGGGCCTTCAGCCCCAGCATTTT. Translation: CASSSLAGGLQPQHF.

In DNA, the CDR3 is TGCGCCAGCAGCCCGGACAGGGGAAACACCGGGGAGCTGTTTTTT. Translated: CASSPDRGNTGELFF. The chain couples TRBV5-1 to TRBJ2-2, with TRBD1 matching 9 bases. The CDR3 has 15 residues. After removal of 4 bases from V and 2 bases from J, the junction contained 3 bases not matched to a gene. Germline V CDR1 and CDR2: SGHRS, YFSETQ.

This clonotype was recorded many times. The chain is built from TRBV7-2 and TRBJ2-5; the D gene is possibly TRBD1 (5 bases). The CDR3 consists of 14 residues. Germline values: CDR1 SGHTA, CDR2 FQGNSA. Trimming pared 1 base from V and 2 bases from J, leaving 8 bases between. CDR3 coding DNA: TGTGCCAGCAGCTTAGGACAGAATCAAGAGACCCAGTACTTC. Amino acid sequence: CASSLGQNQETQYF.

This clonotype was recorded many times. This chain joins TRBV12-3 or TRBV12-4 and TRBJ2-7; D is unresolved. This CDR3 region has 13 residues. V gave up 4 bases and J gave up 6 bases, with 13 bases separating them. The CDR3 nucleotides read TGTGCCAGCAGTTCGTGGGGTGATGGCGAGCAGTACTTC. Translation: CASSSWGDGEQYF.

This rearrangement joins TRBV5-1 to TRBJ1-1; D uncertain. CDR3 size: 15 residues. The V gene lost 0 bases and the J gene lost 4 bases, with 13 bases spanning the gap. The germline gives CDR1 SGHRS, CDR2 YFSETQ. The CDR3 coding sequence is TGCGCCAGCAGCTTGGGAGCTGGGGAAAGCACTGAAGCTTTCTTT. It translates to CASSLGAGESTEAFF.

V gene TRBV7-8 combines with J gene TRBJ2-2; D gene unclear. Trimming pared 5 bases from V and 6 bases from J, leaving 13 bases between. The CDR3 is made up of 14 amino acids. CDR1 is SGHVS and CDR2 is FQNEAQ in the germline V gene. For the CDR3, the DNA is TGTGCCAGCAGCGCCTTTAAGCCCCCCGGGGAGCTGTTTTTT. This encodes CASSAFKPPGELFF.

The chain couples TRBV6-5 to TRBJ1-5, with 7 bases fitting TRBD1. The CDR3 loop spans 14 amino acids. Germline V gene lookup returns CDR1 MNHEY and CDR2 SVGAGI. After removal of 4 bases from V and 8 bases from J, the junction contained 8 bases not matched to a gene. For the CDR3, the DNA is TGTGCCAGCAGTTCACACAGGGGTCTGGAGCCCCAGCATTTT. Translation gives CASSSHRGLEPQHF.

This clonotype has just a few counts. The rearrangement joins TRBV5-1 to TRBJ2-7, with a tentative D call TRBD2 (5 bases). V was pared by 5 bases and J by 2 bases, with 5 bases between. CDR3 size: 11 residues. CDR1 is SGHRS and CDR2 is YFSETQ in the germline V gene. CDR3 sequence: CASRGAYEQYF. CDR3 nucleotide sequence: TGCGCCAGCAGGGGAGCCTACGAGCAGTACTTC.

This clonotype appeared a few times. This chain uses TRBV11-1 with TRBJ2-1; D is perhaps TRBD1 (6 bases). Trimming stripped 5 bases from V and 0 bases from J, with 23 bases between. The CDR3 extends over 19 amino acids. The germline V gene encodes CDR1 SGHAT and CDR2 FQDESV (reference sequence). CDR3 region: CASSGRQVGAYSSYNEQFF. The DNA of the CDR3 is TGTGCCAGCAGCGGCCGACAGGTAGGGGCTTACAGCTCCTACAATGAGCAGTTCTTC.

This clonotype came up a few times. V and J are TRBV5-1 and TRBJ1-1, with TRBD1 identical over 12 bases. The length of the CDR3 is 16 residues. Trimming removed 3 bases from V and 0 bases from J; junction bases left unmatched: 3. Germline assignment: CDR1 SGHRS and CDR2 YFSETQ. CDR3 sequence: CASSYGTGGMNTEAFF. CDR3 nucleotides: TGCGCCAGCAGCTACGGGACAGGGGGCATGAACACTGAAGCTTTCTTT.